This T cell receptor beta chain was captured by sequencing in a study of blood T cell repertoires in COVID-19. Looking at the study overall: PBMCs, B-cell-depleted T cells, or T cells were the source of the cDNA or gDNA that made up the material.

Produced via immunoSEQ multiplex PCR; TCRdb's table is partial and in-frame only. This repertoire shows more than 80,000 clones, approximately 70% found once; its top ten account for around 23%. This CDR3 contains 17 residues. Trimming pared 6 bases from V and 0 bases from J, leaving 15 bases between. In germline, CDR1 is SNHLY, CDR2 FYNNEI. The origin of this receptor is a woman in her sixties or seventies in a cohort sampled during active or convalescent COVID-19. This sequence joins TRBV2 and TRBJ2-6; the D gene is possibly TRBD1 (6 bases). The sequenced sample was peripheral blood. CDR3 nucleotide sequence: TGTGCCAGCAGGATCCCCGGACAGAGCTCTGGGGCCAACGTCCTGACTTTC. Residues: CASRIPGQSSGANVLTF.